This TCR beta chain is from a study of STAT5B mutations in CD4+ large granular lymphocyte leukemia. Study results and caveats: About 25% of private leukemic clonotypes occurred rarely in other patients' non-leukemic repertoires.

Produced via immunoSEQ multiplex PCR; TCRdb's table is partial and in-frame only. The table lists about 32,000 clones, around 90% of them singletons. As regards this clone: Antigen specificity is unknown.

Per germline, CDR1 MNHEY and CDR2 SMNVEV (reference sequence). V lost 0 bases and J lost 8, with 10 bases in between. The CDR3 is 13 residues long. This chain joins TRBV27 and TRBJ1-2; no clear D. Material for sequencing was CD4+ T cells from blood buffy coats. The TCR sequence derives from a human donor in good health. CDR3 in amino acids: CASSLSVSRGYTF. CDR3 coding DNA: TGTGCCAGCAGTTTATCGGTGTCTCGCGGCTACACCTTC.